This paragraph reports one T cell receptor (beta chain). PCR amplification relied on 60 Vbeta primers (plus 13 Jbeta primers). Libraries were prepared by immunoSEQ multiplex PCR; TCRdb keeps only in-frame clonotypes and omits some of them. The sample lists approximately 90,000 clones; over 55% were seen once. This sample was taken from a study of cytomegalovirus exposure and HLA in healthy donors. The CDR3 has 16 residues. V shed 4 bases, J shed 4 bases, and the junction held 12 bases outside the gene matches. CDR1 SGHRS and CDR2 YFSETQ come from the germline V gene. Sequencing was carried out using PBMCs. This TCR was recovered from a young woman in good health and CMV-seronegative. The gene calls are TRBV5-1 and TRBJ2-5, with 8 bases aligning to TRBD1. In DNA, the CDR3 is TGCGCCAGCAGCGCCGCCCTGGACAGGGCGGGAGAGACCCAGTACTTC. The encoded protein is CASSAALDRAGETQYF.